This is a list of T cell receptor beta chains from one sample in a study of identical twins. TCRdb re-analysed the 5' RACE reads in MiXCR, keeping a single row per CDR3 protein. The sample contains 200,000 to 300,000 distinct CDR3 sequences, approximately 7.3% of which appear only once. The sample was also linked to a second study, of yellow fever vaccine responses in identical twins.

What was sequenced was CD8+ T cells sorted from blood. The receptors shown here come from a woman aged 18-29 years in good health. The CDR3 runs from the conserved cysteine through the conserved F or W. D genes are given only for firm matches. Size is stated for part of the rows, as once, few or many counts, or as a class when the clone is expanded.

many	TRBD1	TRBV29-1	TRBJ1-1	TGCAGCGGGAACAGGGGGCTCACTGAAGCTTTCTTT	CSGNRGLTEAFF
.	.	TRBV9	TRBJ2-5	TGTGCCAGCAGCGCTGGGACGGTTAGGGAGACCCAGTACTTC	CASSAGTVRETQYF
once	TRBD2	TRBV7-2	TRBJ2-2	TGTGCCAGCAGCCAAAGCGGGGGGTACACCGGGGAGCTGTTTTTT	CASSQSGGYTGELFF
few	.	TRBV12-3/TRBV12-4	TRBJ2-3	TGTGCCAGCAGCCCCGGGACCCAGCGCGGTACGCAGTATTTT	CASSPGTQRGTQYF
few	.	TRBV15	TRBJ2-1	TGTGCCACCAGCAGCAGGACTGACTCCTACAATGAGCAGTTCTTC	CATSSRTDSYNEQFF
few	.	TRBV4-2	TRBJ2-5	TGTGCCAGCAGCCAAGAATGGACCAGAGGGCCGAGGCAAGAGACCCAGTACTTC	CASSQEWTRGPRQETQYF
many	.	TRBV25-1	TRBJ2-1	TGTGCCAGCAGCGTCCAGGTCAATGAGCAGTTCTTC	CASSVQVNEQFF
few	TRBD2	TRBV6-1	TRBJ2-3	TGTGCCAGCGGACTAGCGGGAGTGGATACGCAGTATTTT	CASGLAGVDTQYF
.	.	TRBV20-1	TRBJ2-5	TGCAGTGCTAGAGATACGGACTCGACGGAGACCCAGTACTTC	CSARDTDSTETQYF
many	TRBD2	TRBV3-1	TRBJ2-1	TGTGCCAGCAGCTCCCGGACTAGCGGGATAGGGTCCTACAATGAGCAGTTCTTC	CASSSRTSGIGSYNEQFF
few	TRBD1	TRBV28	TRBJ1-4	TGTGCCAGCAGTCAAACAGGGGGAGATAATGAAAAACTGTTTTTT	CASSQTGGDNEKLFF
.	TRBD1	TRBV9	TRBJ2-7	TGTGCCAGCAGCGTTTCCGGGACAGGGTTTTACGAGCAGTACTTC	CASSVSGTGFYEQYF
many	.	TRBV4-1	TRBJ2-3	TGCGCCAGCAGCCAAGAGTCGACGGGGAGCACAGATACGCAGTATTTT	CASSQESTGSTDTQYF
.	TRBD1	TRBV4-1	TRBJ2-1	TGCGCCAGCAGCCAAGGGGGGACAGGGCAGGTCAATGAGCAGTTCTTC	CASSQGGTGQVNEQFF
.	.	TRBV9	TRBJ2-7	TGTGCCAGCAGCTCCCGGGTTGGAGAGGGCTCCTACGAGCAGTACTTC	CASSSRVGEGSYEQYF
.	.	TRBV6-1	TRBJ2-3	TGTGCCAGCAACCCCGGAGAGGGCTCAGCAGATACGCAGTATTTT	CASNPGEGSADTQYF
many	.	TRBV12-3/TRBV12-4	TRBJ2-1	TGTGCCAGCAGTTTGATGAGCCTACCGGGTAATGAGCAGTTCTTC	CASSLMSLPGNEQFF
many	.	TRBV7-9	TRBJ1-5	TGTGCCAGCAGCCCCTCAGGGGTTAATCAGCCCCAGCATTTT	CASSPSGVNQPQHF
many	.	TRBV9	TRBJ2-7	TGTGCCAGCAGCGTAGCCCCGGACACTTACGAGCAGTACTTC	CASSVAPDTYEQYF
few	.	TRBV12-3/TRBV12-4	TRBJ2-1	TGTGCCAGCAGTTTACACCCTTCCAATGAGCAGTTCTTC	CASSLHPSNEQFF
.	.	TRBV27	TRBJ1-5	TGTGCCAGCAGTCTTACAGGGTACAATCAGCCCCAGCATTTT	CASSLTGYNQPQHF
.	.	TRBV13	TRBJ2-2	TGTGCCAGCAGCGCCACCGTCGGAACCGGGGAGCTGTTTTTT	CASSATVGTGELFF
.	TRBD1	TRBV2	TRBJ1-3	TGTGCCAGCAGTGAAGCAGGGGGCCTCTCTGGAAACACCATATATTTT	CASSEAGGLSGNTIYF
.	TRBD2	TRBV7-6	TRBJ2-3	TGTGCCAGCAGCTTAGAATCGCGGGGGGGCACAGATACGCAGTATTTT	CASSLESRGGTDTQYF
.	.	TRBV4-2	TRBJ2-3	TGTGCCAGCAGCCAAGAAGAGGGGCACACAGATACGCAGTATTTT	CASSQEEGHTDTQYF
few	.	TRBV5-8	TRBJ2-7	TGTGCCAGCAGCTCCGGCAGGGGCCCAACCTCCTACGAGCAGTACTTC	CASSSGRGPTSYEQYF
many	.	TRBV19	TRBJ2-7	TGTGCCAGTAGTATAGCCGGGACGTCCTACGAGCAGTACTTC	CASSIAGTSYEQYF
few	TRBD1	TRBV4-1	TRBJ2-5	TGCGCCAGCAGTCCGAACAGGGGCGATGAGACCCAGTACTTC	CASSPNRGDETQYF
few	.	TRBV2	TRBJ2-1	TGTGCCAGCAGTGATGGTAGCAACAAACACAATGAGCAGTTCTTC	CASSDGSNKHNEQFF
many	.	TRBV4-1	TRBJ2-1	TGCGCCAGCAGCCGCCCAGGGGCGGATAATGAGCAGTTCTTC	CASSRPGADNEQFF
many	.	TRBV7-9	TRBJ2-3	TGTGCCAGCAGCCCCCCTCGCGGGGGCACAGATACGCAGTATTTT	CASSPPRGGTDTQYF
.	TRBD2	TRBV2	TRBJ2-3	TGTGCCAGCTGCACGCCAGGGACTAGCGGGGGCTTTAGCACAGATACGCAGTATTTT	CASCTPGTSGGFSTDTQYF
few	.	TRBV9	TRBJ2-7	TGTGCCAGCAGCCCCGGAAGTGTTAACTACGAGCAGTACTTC	CASSPGSVNYEQYF
few	.	TRBV7-9	TRBJ2-1	TGTGCCAGCAGCCCAGCGGACAACTACAATGAGCAGTTCTTC	CASSPADNYNEQFF
.	.	TRBV5-1	TRBJ2-1	TGCGCCAGCAGCTTTAGGGGGACGAGCTCCTACAATGAGCAGTTCTTC	CASSFRGTSSYNEQFF
few	.	TRBV9	TRBJ1-4	TGTGCCAGCAGCGTAGGAGACAGGTCCGGAAAACTGTTTTTT	CASSVGDRSGKLFF
many	.	TRBV6-5	TRBJ2-2	TGTGCCAGCAGTTACTCGGTCATGGACAAGGGGCGCACCGGGGAGCTGTTTTTT	CASSYSVMDKGRTGELFF
many	TRBD1	TRBV27	TRBJ2-1	TGTGCCAGCAGTCCCAGACAGGGCTCCTACAATGAGCAGTTCTTC	CASSPRQGSYNEQFF
many	TRBD2	TRBV5-1	TRBJ2-3	TGCGCCAGCAGCTTAACTAGCGGGAGTTCAGATACGCAGTATTTT	CASSLTSGSSDTQYF
few	TRBD2	TRBV12-3/TRBV12-4	TRBJ2-3	TGTGCCAGCAGATTAGCGGGGGGGCCCGATACGCAGTATTTT	CASRLAGGPDTQYF
many	.	TRBV29-1	TRBJ2-3	TGCAGCGTTGAGGCGGGGAGCACAGATACGCAGTATTTT	CSVEAGSTDTQYF
.	TRBD2	TRBV19	TRBJ2-1	TGTGCCAGTAGAGTGACTAGCGGGAATGAGCAGTTCTTC	CASRVTSGNEQFF
.	TRBD2	TRBV25-1	TRBJ2-3	TGTGCCAGCAGCCAACTAGCGGGGGGGCCAAAATCCACAGATACGCAGTATTTT	CASSQLAGGPKSTDTQYF
.	.	TRBV9	TRBJ1-4	TGTGCCAGCAGCCCCTCCGGGGGGCCCTCAACTAATGAAAAACTGTTTTTT	CASSPSGGPSTNEKLFF
many	TRBD2	TRBV3-1	TRBJ2-5	TGTGCCAGCAGTTCTAATAGCGGGAGTGGAGAGACCCAGTACTTC	CASSSNSGSGETQYF
many	TRBD1	TRBV4-1	TRBJ1-1	TGCGCCAGCAGTCTGACAGGGTATACTGAAGCTTTCTTT	CASSLTGYTEAFF
.	TRBD1	TRBV29-1	TRBJ1-4	TGCAGCGTTGCGGCACAGGGGCATGAAAAACTGTTTTTT	CSVAAQGHEKLFF
many	.	TRBV20-1	TRBJ2-2	TGCAGTGCTAGAGACCAGGATCGTCCAGAGAACACCGGGGAGCTGTTTTTT	CSARDQDRPENTGELFF
few	.	TRBV7-6	TRBJ2-7	TGTGCCAGCAGCTTAGTACCGGGAGATGAATCCTACGAGCAGTACTTC	CASSLVPGDESYEQYF
few	.	TRBV5-1	TRBJ2-1	TGCGCCAGCAGCGCCCTGCTAAATGAGCAGTTCTTC	CASSALLNEQFF
.	.	TRBV6-1	TRBJ1-2	TGTGCCAGCACTGAACTGGCGGGGGCTTCTGGCTACACCTTC	CASTELAGASGYTF
.	.	TRBV27	TRBJ2-5	TGTGCCAGCAGTTTGTCCCGGGGCCTGGGAGAGACCCAGTACTTC	CASSLSRGLGETQYF
.	.	TRBV27	TRBJ1-5	TGTGCCAGCAGTTCGGGACGCGGGCCCCAGCATTTT	CASSSGRGPQHF